This is a list of T cell receptor beta chains from one sample in a study of technical replicates of blood from a few donors. Profiling relied on immunoSEQ multiplex PCR, and the TCRdb table lists in-frame clones only, not all of them. This sample has roughly 76,000 clones, with 91% found just once. The sequencing input was T cells isolated from PBMCs. The receptors come from a human donor in good health. Some clones in this sample may be carry-over from other donors' samples. Both conserved end residues are part of each CDR3. The order of the fields is V gene, J gene, CDR3 protein.

TRBV7-6	TRBJ2-3	CASSLDGGASTDTQYF
TRBV7-2	TRBJ1-3	CASSLTNSGPGNTIYF
TRBV30	TRBJ1-1	CAWSGRDEAFF
TRBV4-1	TRBJ2-5	CASSPQLSIGGETQYF
TRBV20-1	TRBJ2-1	CSARYRVEQFF
TRBV5-4	TRBJ2-7	CASSSPSGSYEQYF
TRBV18	TRBJ1-1	CASWSGVRAFF
TRBV27	TRBJ2-1	CASSLTGQSYNEQFF
TRBV6-6	TRBJ1-2	CASRIASGYYGYTF
TRBV27	TRBJ2-7	CASSLRAGGKEQYF
TRBV14	TRBJ2-1	CASSFRLAGYYNEQFF
TRBV4-1	TRBJ2-1	CASSQEGPSGRYDEQFF
TRBV6-6	TRBJ2-5	CASSYRDYNQETQYF
TRBV5-4	TRBJ2-1	CASGQGTRNEQFF
TRBV28	TRBJ2-1	CASSFRLAGPQFF
TRBV29-1	TRBJ1-1	CSVDARLNTEAFF
TRBV19	TRBJ2-1	CASSIFQGPYNEQFF
TRBV5-1	TRBJ2-6	CASSLGTGVTSGANVLTF
TRBV28	TRBJ1-5	CASRTRFGVGQPQHF
TRBV12-5	TRBJ2-5	CASGLANTQETQYF
TRBV19	TRBJ1-2	CASSIDQANYGYTF
TRBV29-1	TRBJ2-2	CSVLGGPNTGELFF
TRBV7-2	TRBJ2-1	CASSLVTGREQFF
TRBV14	TRBJ1-5	CASSRGYSNQPQHF
TRBV19	TRBJ2-6	CASSYIGTGANVLTF
TRBV5-1	TRBJ2-1	CASHSSYNEQFF
TRBV12-1	TRBJ1-2	CASSFEYRIPPIYGYTF
TRBV19	TRBJ2-2	CASSIRGAGTGELFF
TRBV2	TRBJ1-2	CASSEALQGGYTF
TRBV4-1	TRBJ1-2	CASSQDPTTDGTQYGYTF
TRBV2	TRBJ2-1	CASSEVAAYNEQFF
TRBV9	TRBJ2-2	CASLTGSTGELFF
TRBV10-1	TRBJ2-5	CASRGWREETQYF
TRBV28	TRBJ2-7	CASSSPTTTYEQYF
TRBV7-9	TRBJ1-3	CASSFRQGAGNTIYF
TRBV9	TRBJ1-2	CASSVGRGTDKDGYTF
TRBV4-1	TRBJ1-4	CASSPKTGVMATNEKLFF
TRBV6-1	TRBJ1-5	CASRVGQGGNQPQHF
TRBV15	TRBJ1-1	CATSRVANTEAFF
TRBV11-3	TRBJ1-2	CASSLNGVSGYTF
TRBV5-1	TRBJ2-7	CASSRDRSYEQYF
TRBV7-3	TRBJ2-7	CASRSHRTGFYEQYF
TRBV13	TRBJ2-5	CASSSSGFRDRGEQETQYF
TRBV30	TRBJ2-7	CAWTFGGVYEQYF
TRBV11-2	TRBJ2-7	CASSPGLAYEQYF
TRBV25-1	TRBJ2-2	CASSESRGRVAGELFF
TRBV5-4	TRBJ2-7	CAWIRRGTYEQYF
TRBV28	TRBJ1-1	CASSLTGTEAFF
TRBV2	TRBJ2-3	CASSLGVLTDTQYF
TRBV27	TRBJ2-7	CASSRTFRGFYEQYF
TRBV7-9	TRBJ2-7	CASSASGSSYEQYF
TRBV28	TRBJ1-1	CASTLIAGGTEAFF
TRBV7-7	TRBJ2-2	CASSSDAGELFF
TRBV9	TRBJ2-7	CASSVGTDHYEQYF